The clone carrying this T cell receptor (beta chain) came up many times. What it recognizes is unknown. TCRdb redid the clone calls on the PCR reads using MiXCR. The sample records 25,000 to 30,000 clones, roughly 17% being singletons. This record comes from a study of metastatic and nonmetastatic thyroid tumors. For the study at large: Repertoire comparisons spanned blood and tumor or nodule tissue from malignant and benign thyroid patients. The study, taken as a whole, reports: In both blood and tumor samples, TCR beta diversity was reported significantly higher for malignant than benign nodules.

V shed 2 bases and J shed 5 bases, with 12 bases lying between them. This CDR3 comprises 15 residues. Germline V gene data show CDR1 as LGHNA and CDR2 as YNFKEQ. Thyroid surgery had not been preceded by any treatment in any patient. This sequence joins TRBV4-2 and TRBJ1-4; D gene ambiguous. The source material was blood. This receptor was taken from a female donor with papillary thyroid cancer or a benign thyroid nodule (not recorded which). Some clones in this sample may be carry-over from other donors' samples. CDR3 nucleotides: TGTGCCAGCAGCCAAACAAGACACCCAAATGAAAAACTGTTTTTT. This encodes CASSQTRHPNEKLFF.